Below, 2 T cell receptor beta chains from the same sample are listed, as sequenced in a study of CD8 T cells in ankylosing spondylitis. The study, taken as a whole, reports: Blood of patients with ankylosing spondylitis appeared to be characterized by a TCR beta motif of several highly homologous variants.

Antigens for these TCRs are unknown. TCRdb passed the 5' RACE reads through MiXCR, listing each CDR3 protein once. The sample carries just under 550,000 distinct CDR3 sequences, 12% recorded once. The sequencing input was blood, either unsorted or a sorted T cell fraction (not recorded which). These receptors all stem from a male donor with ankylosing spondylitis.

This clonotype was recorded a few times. The CDR3 nucleotides read TGTGCCAGCTCCCTCCCGGGACTTCTCTCCTACGAGCAGTACTTC. Its translation: CASSLPGLLSYEQYF. This chain joins TRBV18 and TRBJ2-7; TRBD2 is a possible D gene (6 bases). This CDR3 is built from 15 residues. The ends were cut back, 6 bases at V and 0 bases at J, with 15 bases in the middle. The germline V gene has CDR1 KGHSH and CDR2 LQKENI.

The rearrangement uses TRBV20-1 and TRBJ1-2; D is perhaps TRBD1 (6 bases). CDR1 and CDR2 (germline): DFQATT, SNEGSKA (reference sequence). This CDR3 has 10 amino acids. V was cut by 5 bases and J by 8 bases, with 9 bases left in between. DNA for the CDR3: TGCAGTGCTTGGGGGCAGGGCTACACCTTC. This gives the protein CSAWGQGYTF.